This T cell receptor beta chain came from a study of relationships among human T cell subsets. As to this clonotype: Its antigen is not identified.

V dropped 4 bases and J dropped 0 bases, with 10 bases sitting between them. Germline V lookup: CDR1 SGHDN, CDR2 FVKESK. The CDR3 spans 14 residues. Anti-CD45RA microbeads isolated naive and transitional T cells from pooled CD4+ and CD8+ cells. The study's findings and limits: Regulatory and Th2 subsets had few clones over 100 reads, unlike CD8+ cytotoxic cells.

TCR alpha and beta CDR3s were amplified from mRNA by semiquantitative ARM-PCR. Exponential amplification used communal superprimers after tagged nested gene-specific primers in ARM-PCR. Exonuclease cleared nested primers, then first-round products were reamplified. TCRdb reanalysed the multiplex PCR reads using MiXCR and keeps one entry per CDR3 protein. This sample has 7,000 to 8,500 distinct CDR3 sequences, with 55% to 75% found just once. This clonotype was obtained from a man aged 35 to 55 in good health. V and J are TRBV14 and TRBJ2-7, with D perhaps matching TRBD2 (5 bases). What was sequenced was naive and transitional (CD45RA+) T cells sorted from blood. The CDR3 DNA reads TGTGCCAGCAGCCGGGTGAGCGGCTCCTACGAGCAGTACTTC. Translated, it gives CASSRVSGSYEQYF.